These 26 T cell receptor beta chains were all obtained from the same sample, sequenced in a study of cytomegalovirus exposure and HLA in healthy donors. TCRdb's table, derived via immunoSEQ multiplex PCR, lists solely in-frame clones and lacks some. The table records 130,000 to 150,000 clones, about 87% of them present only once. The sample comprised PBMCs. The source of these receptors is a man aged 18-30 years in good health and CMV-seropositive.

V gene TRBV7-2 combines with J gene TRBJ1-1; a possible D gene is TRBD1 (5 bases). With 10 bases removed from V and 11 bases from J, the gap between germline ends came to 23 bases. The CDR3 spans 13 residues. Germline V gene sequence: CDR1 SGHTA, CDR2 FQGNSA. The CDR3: CAIKFQGLFRAFF. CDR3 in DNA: TGTGCCATCAAATTCCAGGGCCTGTTCAGGGCTTTCTTT.

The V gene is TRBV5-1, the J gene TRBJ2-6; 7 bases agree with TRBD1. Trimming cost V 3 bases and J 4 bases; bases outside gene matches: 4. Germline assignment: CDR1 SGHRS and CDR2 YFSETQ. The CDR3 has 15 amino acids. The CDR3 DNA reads TGCGCCAGCAGCTCAACAGGGGCCGGGGCCAACGTCCTGACTTTC. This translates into CASSSTGAGANVLTF.

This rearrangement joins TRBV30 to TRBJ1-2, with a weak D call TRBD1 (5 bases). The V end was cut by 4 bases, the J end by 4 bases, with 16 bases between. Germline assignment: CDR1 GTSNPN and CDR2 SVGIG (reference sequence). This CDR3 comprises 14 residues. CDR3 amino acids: CAWTLPGGAYGYTF. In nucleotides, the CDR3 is TGTGCCTGGACCCTCCCAGGCGGGGCCTATGGCTACACCTTC.

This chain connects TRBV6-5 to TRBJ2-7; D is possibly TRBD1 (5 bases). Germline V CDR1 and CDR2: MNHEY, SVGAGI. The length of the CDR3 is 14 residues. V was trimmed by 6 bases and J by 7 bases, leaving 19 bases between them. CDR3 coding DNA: TGTGCCAGCAGGCCCGACAGTGTTCGTAGGGAGCAGTACTTC. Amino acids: CASRPDSVRREQYF.

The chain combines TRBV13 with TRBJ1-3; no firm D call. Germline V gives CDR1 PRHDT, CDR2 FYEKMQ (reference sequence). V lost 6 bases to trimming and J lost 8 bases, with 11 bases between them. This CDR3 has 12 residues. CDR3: CASSRQVDTIYF. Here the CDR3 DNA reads TGTGCCAGCAGTCGGCAGGTGGACACCATATATTTT.

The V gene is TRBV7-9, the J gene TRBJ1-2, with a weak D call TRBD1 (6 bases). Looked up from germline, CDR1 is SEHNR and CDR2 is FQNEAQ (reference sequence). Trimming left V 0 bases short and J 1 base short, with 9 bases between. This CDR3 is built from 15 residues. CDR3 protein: CASSLAGAINYGYTF. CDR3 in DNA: TGTGCCAGCAGCTTAGCGGGGGCCATTAACTATGGCTACACCTTC.

The CDR3 coding sequence is TGTGCTAGTGGTTTCGCGGGTGATGAGCAGTTCTTC. Its translation: CASGFAGDEQFF. The chain recombines TRBV12-5 with TRBJ2-1; a possible D gene is TRBD2 (5 bases). Trimming took 3 bases from V and 8 from J, leaving 8 bases between them. The CDR3 contains 12 residues. The germline CDR1 and CDR2 sequences are LGHNT and FRNRAP.

The CDR3 nucleotides are TGTGCCAGCAGTGCCCTAACCTACGAGCAGTACTTC. It is translated as CASSALTYEQYF. The chain is built from TRBV6-1 and TRBJ2-7, with D hard to call. Deletions cut 4 bases from V and 2 bases from J, with 6 bases between. The CDR3 extends over 12 amino acids. Germline-derived CDR1 and CDR2 are MNHNS and SASEGT.

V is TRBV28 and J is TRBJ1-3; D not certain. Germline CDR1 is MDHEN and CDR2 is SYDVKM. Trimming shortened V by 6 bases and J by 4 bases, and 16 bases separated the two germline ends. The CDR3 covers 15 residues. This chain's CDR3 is CASSLGSLRGNTIYF. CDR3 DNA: TGTGCCAGCAGCCTAGGGAGCCTTCGGGGAAACACCATATATTTT.

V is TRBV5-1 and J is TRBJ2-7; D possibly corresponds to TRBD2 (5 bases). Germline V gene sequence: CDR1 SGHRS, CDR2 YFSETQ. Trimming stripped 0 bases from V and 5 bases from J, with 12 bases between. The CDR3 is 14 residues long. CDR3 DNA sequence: TGCGCCAGCAGCTTGGGAGGACTTGCTAACGAGCAGTACTTC. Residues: CASSLGGLANEQYF.

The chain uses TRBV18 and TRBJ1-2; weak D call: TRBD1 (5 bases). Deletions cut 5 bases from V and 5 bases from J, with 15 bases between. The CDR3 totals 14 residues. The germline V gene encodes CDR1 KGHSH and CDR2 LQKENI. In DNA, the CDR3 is TGTGCCAGCTCATCTGCCGGGGGTCAGTATGGCTACACCTTC. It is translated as CASSSAGGQYGYTF.

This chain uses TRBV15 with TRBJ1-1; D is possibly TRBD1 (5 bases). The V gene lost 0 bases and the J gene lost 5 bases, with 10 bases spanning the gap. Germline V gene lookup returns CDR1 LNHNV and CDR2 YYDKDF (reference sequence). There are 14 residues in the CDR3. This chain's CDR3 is CATSRDRRGTEAFF. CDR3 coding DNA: TGTGCCACCAGCAGAGATCGGAGGGGAACTGAAGCTTTCTTT.

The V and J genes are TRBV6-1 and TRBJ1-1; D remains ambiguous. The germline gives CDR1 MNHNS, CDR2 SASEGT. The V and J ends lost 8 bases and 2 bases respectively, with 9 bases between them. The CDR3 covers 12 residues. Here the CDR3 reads CASPYRNTEAFF. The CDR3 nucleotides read TGTGCCAGCCCCTACAGAAACACTGAAGCTTTCTTT.

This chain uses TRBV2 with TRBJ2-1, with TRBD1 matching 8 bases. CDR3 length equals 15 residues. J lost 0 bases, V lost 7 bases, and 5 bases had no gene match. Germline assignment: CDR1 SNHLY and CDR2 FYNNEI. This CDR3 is CASKGTGGSYNEQFF. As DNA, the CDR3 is TGTGCCAGCAAAGGGACAGGTGGCTCCTACAATGAGCAGTTCTTC.

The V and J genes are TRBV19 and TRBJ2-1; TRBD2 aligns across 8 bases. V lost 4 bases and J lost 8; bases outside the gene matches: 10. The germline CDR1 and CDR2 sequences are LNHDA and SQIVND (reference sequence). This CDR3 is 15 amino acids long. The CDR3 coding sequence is TGTGCCAGTAGTACAGCCGGGACTAGATTAGATGAGCAGTTCTTC. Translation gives CASSTAGTRLDEQFF.

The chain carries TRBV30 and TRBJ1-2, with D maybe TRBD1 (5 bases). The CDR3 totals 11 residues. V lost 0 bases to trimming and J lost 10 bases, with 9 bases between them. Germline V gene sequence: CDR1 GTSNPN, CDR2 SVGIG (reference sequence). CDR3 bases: TGTGCCTGGAGTGTTCGGGGGACCTACACCTTC. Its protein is CAWSVRGTYTF.

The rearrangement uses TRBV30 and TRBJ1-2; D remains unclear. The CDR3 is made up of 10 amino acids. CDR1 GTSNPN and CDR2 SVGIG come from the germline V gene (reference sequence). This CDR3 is CASIRGGYTF. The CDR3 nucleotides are TGTGCTTCCATCCGGGGTGGCTACACCTTC.

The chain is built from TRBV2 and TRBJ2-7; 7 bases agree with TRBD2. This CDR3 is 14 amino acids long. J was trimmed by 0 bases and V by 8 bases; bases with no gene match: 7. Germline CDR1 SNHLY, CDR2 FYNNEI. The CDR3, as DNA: TGTGCCAGCTCCCAGGGAGGGAACTCCTACGAGCAGTACTTC. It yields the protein CASSQGGNSYEQYF.

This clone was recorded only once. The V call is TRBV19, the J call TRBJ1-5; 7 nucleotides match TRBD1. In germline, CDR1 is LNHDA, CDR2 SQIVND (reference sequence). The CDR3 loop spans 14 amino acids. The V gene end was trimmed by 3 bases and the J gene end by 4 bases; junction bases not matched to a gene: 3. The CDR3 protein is CASSITGQNQPQHF. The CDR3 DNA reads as TGTGCCAGTAGTATTACGGGACAGAATCAGCCCCAGCATTTT.

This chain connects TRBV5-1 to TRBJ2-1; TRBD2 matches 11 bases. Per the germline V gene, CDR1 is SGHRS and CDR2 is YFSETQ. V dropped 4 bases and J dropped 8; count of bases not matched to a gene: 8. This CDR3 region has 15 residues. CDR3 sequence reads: CASSIAGGRGDEQFF. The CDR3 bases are TGCGCCAGCAGCATAGCGGGGGGGCGTGGGGATGAGCAGTTCTTC.

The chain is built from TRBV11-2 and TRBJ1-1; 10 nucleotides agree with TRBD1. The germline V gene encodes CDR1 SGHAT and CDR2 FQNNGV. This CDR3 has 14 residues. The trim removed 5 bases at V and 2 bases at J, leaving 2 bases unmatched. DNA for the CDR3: TGTGCCAGCAGCACGACAGGGGGCAACACTGAAGCTTTCTTT. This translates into CASSTTGGNTEAFF.

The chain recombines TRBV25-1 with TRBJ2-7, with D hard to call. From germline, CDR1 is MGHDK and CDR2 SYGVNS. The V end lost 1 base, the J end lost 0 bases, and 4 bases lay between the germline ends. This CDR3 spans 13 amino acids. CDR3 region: CASSEFLSYEQYF. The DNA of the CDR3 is TGTGCCAGCAGTGAATTCCTCTCCTACGAGCAGTACTTC.

CDR3: CASSPGPAGVDEQFF. The CDR3 bases are TGCGCCAGCAGCCCCGGCCCAGCGGGCGTCGATGAGCAGTTCTTC. V is TRBV5-1 and J is TRBJ2-1; TRBD2 might be the D (6 bases). The length of the CDR3 is 15 residues. Germline V gene data show CDR1 as SGHRS and CDR2 as YFSETQ. The V and J ends lost 4 bases and 8 bases respectively, with 19 bases between them.

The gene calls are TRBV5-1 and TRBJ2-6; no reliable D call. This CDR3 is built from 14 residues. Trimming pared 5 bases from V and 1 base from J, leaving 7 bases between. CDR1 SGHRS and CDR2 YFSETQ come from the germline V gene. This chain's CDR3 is CASSSRSGANVLTF. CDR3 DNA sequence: TGCGCCAGCAGTTCACGGTCTGGGGCCAACGTCCTGACTTTC.

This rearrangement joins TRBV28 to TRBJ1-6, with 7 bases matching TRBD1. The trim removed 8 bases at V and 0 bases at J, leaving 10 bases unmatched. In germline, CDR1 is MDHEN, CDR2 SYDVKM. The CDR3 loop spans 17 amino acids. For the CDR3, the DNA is TGTGCCAGCGGTCCCGGGACAGTCAGCTCCTATAATTCACCCCTCCACTTT. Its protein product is CASGPGTVSSYNSPLHF. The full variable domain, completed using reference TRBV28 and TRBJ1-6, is DVKVTQSSRYLVKRTGEKVFLECVQDMDHENMFWYRQDPGLGLRLIYFSYDVKMKEKGDIPEGYSVSREKKERFSLILESASTNQTSMYLCASGPGTVSSYNSPLHFGNGTRLTVT.

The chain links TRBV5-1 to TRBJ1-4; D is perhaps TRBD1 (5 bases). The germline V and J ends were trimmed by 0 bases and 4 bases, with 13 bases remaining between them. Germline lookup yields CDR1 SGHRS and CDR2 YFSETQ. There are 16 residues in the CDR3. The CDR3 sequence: CASSLDADRRNEKLFF. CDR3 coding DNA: TGCGCCAGCAGCTTGGACGCAGACAGACGTAATGAAAAACTGTTTTTT.